This T cell receptor (beta chain) derives from a study of cytomegalovirus exposure and HLA in healthy donors. As concerns this clone: The antigen remains unidentified.

Researchers ran the PCR with 60 Vbeta and 13 Jbeta primers. Assay used: immunoSEQ multiplex PCR; TCRdb lists only in-frame clones, some missing. The sample yields roughly 90,000 clones, 82% seen once. The study, taken as a whole, reports: In a later analysis, at a false discovery rate of 0.05, about 17,000 TCR beta sequences matched HLA alleles.

The V end lost 1 base, the J end lost 0 bases, and 10 bases lay between the germline ends. The CDR3 extends over 15 amino acids. Germline lookup yields CDR1 SEHNR and CDR2 FQNEAQ (reference sequence). The receptor's source is a man under 40 in good health and CMV-seropositive. This chain links TRBV7-9 with TRBJ2-7; D possibly corresponds to TRBD1 (6 bases). Sequenced input: PBMCs. As DNA, the CDR3 is TGTGCCAGCAGCTTAGGGGGACAAGCCTCCTACGAGCAGTACTTC. It encodes CASSLGGQASYEQYF.